This TCR beta chain was observed in a study of technical replicates of blood from a few donors. TCRdb's table, derived via immunoSEQ multiplex PCR, lists solely in-frame clones and lacks some. The data contain fewer than 100,000 clones, 95% to 98% of them singletons. The CDR3 spans 11 residues. The germline V and J ends were trimmed by 4 bases and 5 bases, with 8 bases remaining between them. Germline CDR1 is GTSNPN and CDR2 is SVGIG (reference sequence). This TCR derives from a human donor in good health. The sample consisted of T cells isolated from PBMCs. The genes are TRBV30 and TRBJ1-1; D is unresolved. The CDR3 DNA is TGTGCCTGGATGCGCGGTACTGAAGCTTTCTTT. It translates to CAWMRGTEAFF.